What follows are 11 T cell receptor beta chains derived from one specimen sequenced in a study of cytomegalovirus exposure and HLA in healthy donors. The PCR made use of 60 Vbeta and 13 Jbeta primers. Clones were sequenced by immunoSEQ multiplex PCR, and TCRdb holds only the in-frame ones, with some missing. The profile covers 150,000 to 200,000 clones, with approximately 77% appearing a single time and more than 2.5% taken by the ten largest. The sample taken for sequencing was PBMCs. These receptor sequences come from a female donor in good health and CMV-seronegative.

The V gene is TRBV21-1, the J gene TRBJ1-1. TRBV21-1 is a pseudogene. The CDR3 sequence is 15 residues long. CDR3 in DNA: TGTGCCAGCACCCCGCCGGGGGGAGTGGGCACTGAAGCTTTCTTT. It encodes CASTPPGGVGTEAFF.

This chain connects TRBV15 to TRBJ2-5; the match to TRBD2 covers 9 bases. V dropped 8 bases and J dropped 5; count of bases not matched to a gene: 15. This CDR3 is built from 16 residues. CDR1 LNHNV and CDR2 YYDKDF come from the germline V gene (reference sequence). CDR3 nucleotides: TGTGCCACCGGCGGAGCGGGGGGAGGGCCCGGGGAGACCCAGTACTTC. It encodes CATGGAGGGPGETQYF.

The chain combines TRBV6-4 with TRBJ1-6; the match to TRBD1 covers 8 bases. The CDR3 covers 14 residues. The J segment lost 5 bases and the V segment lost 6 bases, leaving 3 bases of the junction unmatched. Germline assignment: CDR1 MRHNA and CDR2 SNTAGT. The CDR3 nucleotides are TGTGCCAGCAGCCTGACAGGGGATAATTCACCCCTCCACTTT. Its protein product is CASSLTGDNSPLHF.

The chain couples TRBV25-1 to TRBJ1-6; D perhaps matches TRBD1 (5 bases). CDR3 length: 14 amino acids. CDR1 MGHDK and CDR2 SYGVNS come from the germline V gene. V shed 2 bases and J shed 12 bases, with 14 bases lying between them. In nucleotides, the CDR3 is TGTGCCAGCAGTGAAAGACGGTACCAGGGACCCCTCCACTTT. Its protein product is CASSERRYQGPLHF. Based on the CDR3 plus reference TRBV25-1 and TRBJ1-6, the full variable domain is EADIYQTPRYLVIGTGKKITLECSQTMGHDKMYWYQQDPGMELHLIHYSYGVNSTEKGDLSSESTVSRIRTEHFPLTLESARPSHTSQYLCASSERRYQGPLHFGNGTRLTVT.

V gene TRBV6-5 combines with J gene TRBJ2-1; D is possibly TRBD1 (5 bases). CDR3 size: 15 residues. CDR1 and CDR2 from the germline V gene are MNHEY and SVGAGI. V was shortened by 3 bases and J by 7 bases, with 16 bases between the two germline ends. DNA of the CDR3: TGTGCCAGCAGTTATACGGCAGGGAAATTGAATGAGCAGTTCTTC. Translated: CASSYTAGKLNEQFF.

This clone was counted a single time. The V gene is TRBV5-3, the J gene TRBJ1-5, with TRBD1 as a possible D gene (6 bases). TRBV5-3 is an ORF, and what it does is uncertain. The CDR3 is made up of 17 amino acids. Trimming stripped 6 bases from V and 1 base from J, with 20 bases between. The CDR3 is CARIGTPLEGSNQPQHF. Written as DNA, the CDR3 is TGTGCCAGAATAGGGACACCCCTCGAGGGAAGCAATCAGCCCCAGCATTTT.

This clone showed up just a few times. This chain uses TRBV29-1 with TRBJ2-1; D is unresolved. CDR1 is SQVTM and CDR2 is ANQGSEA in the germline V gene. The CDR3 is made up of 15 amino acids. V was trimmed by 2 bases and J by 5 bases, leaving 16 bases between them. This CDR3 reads CSVELYELVDNEQFF. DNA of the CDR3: TGCAGCGTTGAACTTTACGAATTAGTCGACAATGAGCAGTTCTTC.

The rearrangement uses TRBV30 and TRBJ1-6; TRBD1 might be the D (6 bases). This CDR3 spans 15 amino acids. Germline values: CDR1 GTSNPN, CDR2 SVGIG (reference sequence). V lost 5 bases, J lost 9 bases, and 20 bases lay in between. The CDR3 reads CAWGGWRGNGSPLHF. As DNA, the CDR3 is TGTGCCTGGGGGGGCTGGAGAGGAAATGGTTCACCCCTCCACTTT.

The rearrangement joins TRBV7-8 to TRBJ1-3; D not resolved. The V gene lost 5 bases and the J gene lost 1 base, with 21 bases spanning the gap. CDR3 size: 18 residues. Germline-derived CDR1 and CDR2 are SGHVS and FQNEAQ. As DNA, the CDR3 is TGTGCCAGCAGCCCTCTCCGAAAAGCACTTCAATCTGGAAACACCATATATTTT. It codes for CASSPLRKALQSGNTIYF.

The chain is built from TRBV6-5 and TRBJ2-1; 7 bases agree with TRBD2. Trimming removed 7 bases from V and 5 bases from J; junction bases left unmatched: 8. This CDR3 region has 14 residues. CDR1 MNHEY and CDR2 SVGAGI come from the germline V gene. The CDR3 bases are TGTGCCAGCAAGGCGGCGGGAGCTAACAATGAGCAGTTCTTC. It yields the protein CASKAAGANNEQFF.

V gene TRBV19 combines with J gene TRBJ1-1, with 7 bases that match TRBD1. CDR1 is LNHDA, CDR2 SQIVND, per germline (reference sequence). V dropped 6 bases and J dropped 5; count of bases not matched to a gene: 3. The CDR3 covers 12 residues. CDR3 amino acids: CASSPTGTEAFF. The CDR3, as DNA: TGTGCCAGTAGCCCGACAGGGACTGAAGCTTTCTTT.